This paragraph reports one TCR beta chain. The data are from a study of T cells in Graves' hyperthyroidism and ophthalmopathy. V was trimmed by 7 bases and J by 0 bases, leaving 19 bases between them. The germline CDR1 and CDR2 sequences are MDHEN and SYDVKM. The CDR3 loop spans 17 amino acids. Graves' hyperthyroidism without ophthalmopathy progression within 18 months was termed stable. Amplification of TCR beta CDR3 regions was performed using RNA transcripts as template. The HTBI primer set was used in a first-round RT-PCR of the TCR CDR3. TCRdb fed the multiplex PCR reads into MiXCR, producing one record per CDR3 protein. The profile covers around 690,000 distinct CDR3 sequences, with 15% to 20% appearing a single time and less than 20% taken by the ten largest.

This clonotype was sampled from a man over 45 with Graves' hyperthyroidism. Material: blood. The chain uses TRBV28 and TRBJ2-1; tentative D call: TRBD1 (6 bases). The CDR3 DNA is TGTGCCAGCACCAGGGGTTGGGGGAGAAGCTCCTACAATGAGCAGTTCTTC. This translates into CASTRGWGRSSYNEQFF.